Reported below is one T cell receptor beta chain. The germline V and J ends were trimmed by 8 bases and 3 bases, with 11 bases remaining between them. The CDR3 is made up of 13 amino acids. CDR1 and CDR2 (germline): LNHDA, SQIVND (reference sequence). This sample is part of a study of technical replicates of blood from a handful of donors. Clones were read by immunoSEQ multiplex PCR, and TCRdb kept only the in-frame ones, dropping some. This sample yields around 68,000 clones, of which 95% to 97% are seen a single time; under 0.3% belongs to the top ten. The source is a human donor in good health. The V and J genes are TRBV19 and TRBJ1-5; tentative D call: TRBD1 (6 bases). The specimen was T cells isolated from PBMCs. CDR3 DNA: TGTGCCAGTGACAGGACGGACAATCAGCCCCAGCATTTT. Its translation: CASDRTDNQPQHF.